This T cell receptor (beta chain) was observed in a study of shared clonotypes between healthy human individuals. Study-wide context: Each donor's CD8 memory used one plate, CD8 naive two, each CD4 subset three.

Around 220 ng DNA, 30,000 to 35,000 T cell genomes, went into each sorted-subset replicate PCR. TCRdb's table, derived via immunoSEQ multiplex PCR, lists solely in-frame clones and lacks some. The sample holds around 2.1 million clones, 90% to 95% seen once. Naive CD8 cells, CD45RO-negative and positively selected for CCR7, excluded terminally differentiated effector memory CD45RA+ cells. Study observations and caveats: Inspection by rarefaction showed sorted-subset sequencing to be incomplete despite large depth. Sampling used blood alone; tissue repertoires probably differ.

Remarks on this clone: Antigen unknown.

The sequence was obtained from a man between 18 and 35 years old in good health. Some clones in this sample may be carry-over from other donors' samples. The sequenced sample consisted of naive CD8+ T cells from PBMCs.

CDR3 in amino acids: CASSQDRMDYEQYF. DNA for the CDR3: TGTGCCAGCAGCCAAGACAGGATGGACTACGAGCAGTACTTC. The chain employs TRBV28 and TRBJ2-7; D is perhaps TRBD1 (6 bases). V was trimmed by 6 bases and J by 3 bases, leaving 15 bases between them. This CDR3 contains 14 residues. Germline V gives CDR1 MDHEN, CDR2 SYDVKM.